The entry below describes one T cell receptor (beta chain). Its recognized antigen is unknown. No per-base quality is available; no much larger clone lies one base away. TCRbeta CDR3 regions were amplified from genomic DNA using the immunoSEQ Assay, a bias-controlled multiplex PCR. Under the source paper's analysis protocol: The number of nucleated cells in each sample was estimated from the amplification of reference gene primers within the assay. To quantify the absolute abundance of each unique TCRbeta CDR3 rearrangement, sequence reads were collapsed and filtered. For each sample, productive Simpson clonality was calculated by taking the square root of Simpson's diversity index across productive rearrangements. The table was pulled from immuneACCESS by TCRdb, which kept in-frame rearrangements only. Such tables lose some clones; where checked, under half of the loss comes from unresolved V genes, and the rest has no known cause. The DNA was the basis for D and trimming; V, J and clone size are from that table. The sample records hundreds of thousands of clones, approximately 80% of which are singletons. Approximately 30% of the sample rests with the top ten.

Whole blood was collected in K2EDTA tubes by collaborating institutions according to the institutions' own protocols. For TCRbeta analysis, collaborators shipped samples in one of three forms: frozen whole blood, isolated PBMCs, or DNA extracted from either of those sample types. This record comes from a study of blood T cell repertoires in COVID-19 (dated by TCRdb to the early 2020s). About the study as a whole: The collaborator samples originated in the United States, Italy and Spain and spanned the acute and convalescent phases of COVID-19. The sample metadata nearly always contained a de-identified subject ID, COVID-19 status, age in years and sex. The repertoires were released in a freely available public database intended as a resource for research on the immune response to SARS-CoV-2. Deeply sampled blood TCRbeta repertoires from subjects exposed to, actively infected with, or recovered from COVID-19 were included in the dataset. Samples came from the ongoing ImmuneRACE study (first 160 participants) plus 1,254 subjects from 6 global collaborators. The prospective study material was composed of cDNA or gDNA derived from T cells, B-cell-depleted T cells, or PBMCs. Where HLA class I and class II types were available, the types were taken from metadata supplied by the sample provider, not from assay-based typing.

V loses 3 bases of germline sequence and J loses 6 bases, and the interval between the two ends is 9 bases. The CDR3, cysteine through phenylalanine, is 12 amino acids long. Solely the CDR3 DNA is kept, with 36 bases framed from the first base. CDR1 and CDR2 were assigned from the germline V gene (reference sequence) as MNHEY and SMNVEV. On the study overall, not on this receptor specifically: How much clinical and demographic metadata was included differed by source and by participant, and the metadata was provided uncurated.

This clonotype was obtained from a man aged 35 to 55 with acute or convalescent COVID-19. Sample: peripheral blood. The receptor chain draws on TRBV27 and TRBJ2-7; the D gene is perhaps TRBD2, on 6 matching bases. The CDR3: CASSFGGSEQYF. In nucleotides, the sequence is TGTGCCAGCAGTTTTGGGGGGAGCGAGCAGTACTTC.